The 30 T cell receptor beta chains presented below share a single source sample, sequenced in a study of cytomegalovirus exposure and HLA in healthy donors. Use of 60 Vbeta and 13 Jbeta primers characterized the PCR. Method: immunoSEQ multiplex PCR; TCRdb's copy keeps in-frame clones and lacks some. The sample's table shows about 54,000 clones. Sequencing used PBMCs. The receptor set was obtained from a woman aged 40 to 50 in good health and CMV-seronegative.

V usage is TRBV18 and J usage is TRBJ1-2; D gene uncertain. This CDR3 region has 14 residues. Between the trimmed V and J ends, which lost 6 bases and 7 bases, there was a span of 18 bases. In germline, CDR1 is KGHSH, CDR2 LQKENI. CDR3 amino acids: CASSPAPRAGGYTF. The CDR3 DNA sequence: TGTGCCAGCTCCCCCGCCCCGCGCGCTGGTGGCTACACCTTC.

As to this clone: Sequence at one end of the junction differs from germline and may be a read error. The rearrangement uses TRBV5-1 and TRBJ1-1; 11 bases line up with TRBD1. The CDR3 loop spans 18 amino acids. Germline CDR1 reads SGHRS; CDR2 reads YFSETQ. CDR3 sequence (DNA): TGCGCCAGCAGCTGGGCTAAGGGACAGGGGGGTAAGAACACTGAAGATTTCTTT. It is translated as CASSWAKGQGGKNTEDFF.

The chain is built from TRBV9 and TRBJ2-3, with TRBD2 as a possible D gene (6 bases). Germline lookup yields CDR1 SGDLS and CDR2 YYNGEE. V shed 6 bases and J shed 5 bases, with 16 bases lying between them. The CDR3 is made up of 14 amino acids. The CDR3: CASTRDLKGDTQYF. The CDR3 nucleotides read TGTGCCAGCACCCGGGACTTGAAAGGAGATACGCAGTATTTT.

J is TRBJ1-5 and V is TRBV25-1; maybe TRBD1 (5 bases). In germline, CDR1 is MGHDK, CDR2 SYGVNS. V dropped 10 bases and J dropped 0 bases, with 13 bases sitting between them. The CDR3 is 14 amino acids. The CDR3 sequence: CATLGGASNQPQHF. CDR3 sequence (DNA): TGTGCCACTTTGGGAGGGGCTAGCAATCAGCCCCAGCATTTT.

The chain is built from TRBV9 and TRBJ2-5, with D possibly TRBD2 on 6 matching bases. V was shortened by 3 bases and J by 1 base, with 13 bases between the two germline ends. Germline V lookup: CDR1 SGDLS, CDR2 YYNGEE. The CDR3 sequence is 15 residues long. CDR3 amino acids: CASSGSRGSQETQYF. In nucleotides, the CDR3 is TGTGCCAGCAGCGGTAGCCGGGGGTCCCAAGAGACCCAGTACTTC.

The chain uses TRBV30 and TRBJ2-2; TRBD1 matches 7 bases. This CDR3 spans 16 amino acids. Germline CDR1 reads GTSNPN; CDR2 reads SVGIG (reference sequence). The V gene end was trimmed by 6 bases and the J gene end by 8 bases; junction bases not matched to a gene: 18. CDR3 in amino acids: CACQRPYRGIGGELFF. The CDR3 DNA sequence: TGTGCCTGCCAACGCCCGTACAGGGGAATTGGGGGGGAGCTGTTTTTT.

This chain links TRBV5-4 with TRBJ2-7; 8 bases are shared with TRBD1. After removal of 3 bases from V and 2 bases from J, the junction contained 4 bases not matched to a gene. Per the germline V gene, CDR1 is SGHNT and CDR2 is YYREEE (reference sequence). This CDR3 contains 14 residues. The CDR3 DNA reads TGTGCCAGCAGCTCCTGGACAGGGCCCTACGAGCAGTACTTC. Protein: CASSSWTGPYEQYF.

The chain couples TRBV5-4 to TRBJ2-2, with 9 positions matching TRBD1. Germline CDR1 SGHNT, CDR2 YYREEE (reference sequence). V lost 3 bases and J lost 2; bases outside the gene matches: 5. The CDR3 has 16 amino acids. The CDR3 reads CASSWMGQGNTGELFF. The CDR3 bases are TGTGCCAGCAGCTGGATGGGACAGGGTAACACCGGGGAGCTGTTTTTT.

V and J are TRBV9 and TRBJ1-1; 10 bases align to TRBD1. Losses at the gene ends were 3 bases for V and 1 base for J; bases not matched to a gene: 9. CDR1 SGDLS and CDR2 YYNGEE come from the germline V gene. The CDR3 has 17 amino acids. CDR3 DNA sequence: TGTGCCAGCAGCGCCGTCCCGGGACAGGGGACGAACACTGAAGCTTTCTTT. This encodes CASSAVPGQGTNTEAFF. Complete variable domain (other parts from reference TRBV9 and TRBJ1-1): DSGVTQTPKHLITATGQRVTLRCSPRSGDLSVYWYQQSLDQGLQFLIQYYNGEERAKGNILERFSAQQFPDLHSELNLSSLELGDSALYFCASSAVPGQGTNTEAFFGQGTRLTVV.

The V and J genes are TRBV5-1 and TRBJ2-7; D perhaps matches TRBD2 (5 bases). The length of the CDR3 is 14 residues. Germline-derived CDR1 and CDR2 are SGHRS and YFSETQ. V shed 2 bases and J shed 5 bases, with 14 bases lying between them. The CDR3: CASSFTRGLDEQYF. The CDR3 DNA reads as TGCGCCAGCAGCTTCACTAGAGGTCTCGACGAGCAGTACTTC.

The gene calls are TRBV10-3 and TRBJ2-5, with 7 bases lining up with TRBD1. V trimming: 10 bases; J trimming: 5 bases; junction bases outside the gene matches: 10. The CDR3 covers 13 residues. Per the germline V gene, CDR1 is ENHRY and CDR2 is SYGVKD. Written as DNA, the CDR3 is TGTGCCACCGGAGACAGGGAGTGGGAGACCCAGTACTTC. Protein product: CATGDREWETQYF.

Written as DNA, the CDR3 is TGTGCCAGCAGCACGGACAGGGAGAGGCCATATAGCAATCAGCCCCAGCATTTT. Translating gives CASSTDRERPYSNQPQHF. The chain employs TRBV7-9 and TRBJ1-5; TRBD1 agrees at 8 bases. The J segment lost 0 bases and the V segment lost 5 bases, leaving 12 bases of the junction unmatched. Germline V gene lookup returns CDR1 SEHNR and CDR2 FQNEAQ (reference sequence). The CDR3 runs to 18 residues.

This chain joins TRBV7-8 and TRBJ2-3; the D gene is possibly TRBD2 (6 bases). This CDR3 comprises 16 residues. CDR1 is SGHVS, CDR2 FQNEAQ, per germline. The V end lost 4 bases, the J end lost 3 bases, and 17 bases lay between the germline ends. CDR3 coding DNA: TGTGCCAGCAGCTCGGGACTGACGGTTCAAACAGATACGCAGTATTTT. It encodes CASSSGLTVQTDTQYF.

This chain connects TRBV28 to TRBJ1-1, with TRBD1 as a possible D gene (6 bases). V was cut by 5 bases and J by 5 bases, with 21 bases left in between. The CDR3 totals 16 residues. The germline CDR1 and CDR2 sequences are MDHEN and SYDVKM. The CDR3 nucleotides are TGTGCCAGCAGTACTCCCGAGGGGGGGGCAAGGACTGAAGCTTTCTTT. Its translation: CASSTPEGGARTEAFF.

The V and J genes are TRBV1 and TRBJ2-2; TRBD2 reflects the table's D call only, with no check against the DNA. TRBV1 is assigned pseudogene status. The CDR3 consists of 16 residues. The CDR3 region is CTSSLLAGGNTGELFF. The CDR3 nucleotides read TGCACCAGCAGCCTCCTAGCGGGAGGAAACACCGGGGAGCTGTTTTTT.

The chain has TRBV18 and TRBJ1-3, with 8 bases matching TRBD1. Per germline, CDR1 KGHSH and CDR2 LQKENI. V shed 2 bases, J shed 6 bases, and the junction held 6 bases outside the gene matches. The CDR3 is 15 residues long. This chain's CDR3 is CASSPSPTGANTIYF. The CDR3 bases are TGTGCCAGCTCACCATCCCCGACAGGGGCAAACACCATATATTTT.

J is TRBJ1-1 and V is TRBV6-1, with TRBD1 matching over 7 bases. The V gene end was trimmed by 7 bases and the J gene end by 1 base; junction bases not matched to a gene: 9. This CDR3 region has 15 residues. Germline V gene data show CDR1 as MNHNS and CDR2 as SASEGT. This CDR3 is CASNQRDRPNTEAFF. Written as DNA, the CDR3 is TGTGCCAGCAATCAAAGGGACAGACCGAACACTGAAGCTTTCTTT.

The chain joins TRBV9 to TRBJ1-1; TRBD1 is a possible D gene (5 bases). The V and J ends lost 0 bases and 0 bases respectively, with 15 bases between them. The length of the CDR3 is 17 residues. Germline V gene data show CDR1 as SGDLS and CDR2 as YYNGEE. In nucleotides, the CDR3 is TGTGCCAGCAGCGTAGCCGGGGGGGATTCCATGAACACTGAAGCTTTCTTT. Its translation is CASSVAGGDSMNTEAFF.

The rearrangement uses TRBV6-1 and TRBJ2-5; 8 bases are a match to TRBD1. J gave up 4 bases and V 1 base, and 5 bases lay outside the gene matches. The CDR3 extends over 15 amino acids. CDR1 is MNHNS and CDR2 is SASEGT in the germline V gene. Here the CDR3 DNA reads TGTGCCAGCAGTGAAGGACAGGGGAGGAGAGAGACCCAGTACTTC. Translated, it gives CASSEGQGRRETQYF.

The chain is built from TRBV2 and TRBJ1-1, with D tentatively TRBD1 (6 bases). From germline, CDR1 is SNHLY and CDR2 FYNNEI. This CDR3 is 14 amino acids long. The ends were cut back, 7 bases at V and 3 bases at J, with 15 bases in the middle. CDR3 residues: CASIDRIADTEAFF. CDR3 nucleotides: TGTGCCAGCATTGACAGGATAGCGGACACTGAAGCTTTCTTT. Full variable domain (rest looked up from reference TRBV2 and TRBJ1-1): EPEVTQTPSHQVTQMGQEVILRCVPISNHLYFYWYRQILGQKVEFLVSFYNNEISEKSEIFDDQFSVERPDGSNFTLKIRSTKLEDSAMYFCASIDRIADTEAFFGQGTRLTVV.

The V call is TRBV4-3, the J call TRBJ1-1; D may be TRBD1 (5 bases). The CDR3 is 14 amino acids. Per germline, CDR1 LGHNA and CDR2 YSLEER. Trimming left V 4 bases short and J 7 bases short, with 16 bases between. CDR3 DNA sequence: TGCGCCAGCAGCCGTAGTGGGACTGGGGGTGAAGCTTTCTTT. It codes for CASSRSGTGGEAFF.

V is TRBV18 and J is TRBJ2-5, with 7 bases matching TRBD2. Germline CDR1 and CDR2: KGHSH and LQKENI. The CDR3 is made up of 14 amino acids. Trimming at V came to 6 bases and at J to 5 bases, leaving 9 bases not matched to a gene. CDR3 bases: TGTGCCAGCTCCCCGTCGGGGGAGGGGGAGACCCAGTACTTC. Translation: CASSPSGEGETQYF.

This sequence joins TRBV10-3 and TRBJ1-3; 10 nucleotides match TRBD1. V trimming: 6 bases; J trimming: 1 base; junction bases outside the gene matches: 3. This CDR3 spans 15 amino acids. Germline values: CDR1 ENHRY, CDR2 SYGVKD. CDR3 bases: TGTGCCATCAGATCGGACAGGGGGTCTGGAAACACCATATATTTT. Residues: CAIRSDRGSGNTIYF.

The CDR3 protein is CASSLARTGGDSPLHF. The CDR3 DNA is TGTGCCAGCAGCTTGGCCCGGACCGGAGGGGATTCACCCCTCCACTTT. V and J are TRBV5-6 and TRBJ1-6, with D perhaps TRBD1 (5 bases). Germline CDR1 reads SGHDT; CDR2 reads YYEEEE. Trimming cost V 0 bases and J 8 bases, with 15 bases left between them. The CDR3 length is 16 residues.

V usage is TRBV18 and J usage is TRBJ1-1, with a possible D match to TRBD1 (5 bases). Germline CDR1 KGHSH, CDR2 LQKENI. Trimming removed 3 bases from V and 0 bases from J, with 11 bases in between. This CDR3 has 15 amino acids. CDR3 in amino acids: CASSPPRALNTEAFF. The CDR3 DNA reads TGTGCCAGCTCACCCCCCAGGGCATTGAACACTGAAGCTTTCTTT. The variable domain in full, completed from reference TRBV18 and TRBJ1-1, reads NAGVMQNPRHLVRRRGQEARLRCSPMKGHSHVYWYRQLPEEGLKFMVYLQKENIIDESGMPKERFSAEFPKEGPSILRIQQVVRGDSAAYFCASSPPRALNTEAFFGQGTRLTVV.

This chain connects TRBV7-6 to TRBJ1-1, with a possible D match to TRBD1 (6 bases). Looked up from germline, CDR1 is SGHVS and CDR2 is FNYEAQ. Trimming stripped 2 bases from V and 3 bases from J, with 16 bases between. The CDR3 is 16 amino acids. CDR3 region: CASSLYQGPKDTEAFF. In DNA form, the CDR3 reads TGTGCCAGCAGCTTATATCAGGGGCCGAAGGACACTGAAGCTTTCTTT.

The chain employs TRBV19 and TRBJ2-2, with a weak D call TRBD2 (5 bases). Germline V gene data show CDR1 as LNHDA and CDR2 as SQIVND (reference sequence). Trimming shortened V by 4 bases and J by 5 bases, and 11 bases separated the two germline ends. The length of the CDR3 is 14 residues. CDR3 sequence: CASSTPGETGELFF. The CDR3 DNA is TGTGCCAGTAGTACCCCCGGGGAAACCGGGGAGCTGTTTTTT.

This rearrangement joins TRBV10-3 to TRBJ2-7; 9 bases map to TRBD2. This CDR3 is built from 16 residues. Germline CDR1 reads ENHRY; CDR2 reads SYGVKD. Trimming removed 4 bases from V and 0 bases from J; junction bases left unmatched: 7. CDR3 in DNA: TGTGCCATCAGTGGAGGGCTAGCGGGAACCTCCTACGAGCAGTACTTC. Protein product: CAISGGLAGTSYEQYF.

The CDR3 bases are TGTGCCAGCAGTTTACTGGCAGGGGGCCGGACTGAAGCTTTCTTT. Its protein product is CASSLLAGGRTEAFF. The rearrangement joins TRBV28 to TRBJ1-1, with TRBD1 matching over 8 bases. Germline CDR1 and CDR2: MDHEN and SYDVKM. This CDR3 spans 15 amino acids. The ends lost 2 bases at V and 5 bases at J; junction bases unmatched: 7.

The rearrangement links TRBV15 to TRBJ2-2; 11 bases are a match to TRBD2. This CDR3 contains 22 residues. With 0 bases clipped from V and 2 bases from J, the junction kept 17 bases outside the gene matches. From germline, CDR1 is LNHNV and CDR2 YYDKDF (reference sequence). CDR3 sequence reads: CATSRERTGTVGLAVNTGELFF. The CDR3 DNA reads as TGTGCCACCAGCAGAGAGAGGACCGGGACAGTGGGACTAGCGGTTAACACCGGGGAGCTGTTTTTT.